This T cell receptor (beta chain) was found in a study of blood T cell repertoires in COVID-19 (dated by TCRdb to 2019 to 2021). With regard to the full study: Collaborator samples came from the United States, Italy and Spain and covered acute and convalescent phases of COVID-19. The prospective study material was composed of cDNA or gDNA derived from T cells, B-cell-depleted T cells, or PBMCs. The dataset comprised deeply sampled blood TCRbeta repertoires from subjects exposed to, actively infected with, or recovered from COVID-19. A freely available public database, intended as a resource for researchers studying the immune response to SARS-CoV-2, is where the repertoires were released. Samples came from the ongoing ImmuneRACE study (first 160 participants) plus 1,254 subjects from 6 global collaborators. Nearly every sample came with metadata listing a de-identified subject ID, COVID-19 status, age in years and sex. Where available, HLA class I and class II types were obtained from metadata supplied by the sample provider rather than from assay-based typing. Here is what the overall study found, with its caveats: The amount of clinical and demographic metadata varied by source and participant and was provided uncurated.

One collaborating source in Seattle enrolled patients during active infection and followed them longitudinally through the course of disease. Collaborating institutions collected whole blood in K2EDTA tubes following their own protocols. For TCRbeta analysis, collaborators shipped samples as frozen whole blood, isolated PBMCs, or DNA extracted from either of those sample types. TCRbeta CDR3 regions were amplified from genomic DNA by means of the immunoSEQ Assay, a bias-controlled multiplex PCR. Per the source publication's procedure: The number of nucleated cells in each sample was estimated from the amplification of reference gene primers within the assay. To quantify the absolute abundance of each unique TCRbeta CDR3 rearrangement, sequence reads were collapsed and filtered. For each sample, productive Simpson clonality was calculated by taking the square root of Simpson's diversity index across productive rearrangements. Held by TCRdb, this immuneACCESS table contains in-frame sequences only and omits some clones. Under half of the omission traces to an unresolved V gene where checked; the cause of the rest is unknown. The V and J calls and the clone size are those of that table, but D and trimming were determined from the DNA. In all, the sample holds 150,000 to 200,000 clones, and more than 75% of those were seen once. The ten largest clones represent roughly 0.57% of the sample.

Relative to germline, V is missing 6 bases and J is missing 5 bases, with 2 bases of the junction outside any gene match. For CDR1 and CDR2, the germline V gene lists MGHDK and SYGVNS. The CDR3, cysteine through phenylalanine, is 13 amino acids long. Solely the CDR3 DNA is kept, with 39 bases framed from the first base. About this clone itself: Its target antigen remains unknown. No quality values exist for individual bases; no much larger clone is one base distant. At the DNA level, this CDR3 is encoded by other sequences in the same sample as well.

This receptor chain uses TRBV25-1 and TRBJ1-1; the junction holds 11 bases that match TRBD1. The source of this sequence is a man in his fifties or sixties with COVID-19, enrolled during active disease. Sequencing was done on a sample of peripheral blood. The sequence in DNA is TGTGCCAGCAGGGGACAGGGGGGTACTGAAGCTTTCTTT. Its protein is CASRGQGGTEAFF.